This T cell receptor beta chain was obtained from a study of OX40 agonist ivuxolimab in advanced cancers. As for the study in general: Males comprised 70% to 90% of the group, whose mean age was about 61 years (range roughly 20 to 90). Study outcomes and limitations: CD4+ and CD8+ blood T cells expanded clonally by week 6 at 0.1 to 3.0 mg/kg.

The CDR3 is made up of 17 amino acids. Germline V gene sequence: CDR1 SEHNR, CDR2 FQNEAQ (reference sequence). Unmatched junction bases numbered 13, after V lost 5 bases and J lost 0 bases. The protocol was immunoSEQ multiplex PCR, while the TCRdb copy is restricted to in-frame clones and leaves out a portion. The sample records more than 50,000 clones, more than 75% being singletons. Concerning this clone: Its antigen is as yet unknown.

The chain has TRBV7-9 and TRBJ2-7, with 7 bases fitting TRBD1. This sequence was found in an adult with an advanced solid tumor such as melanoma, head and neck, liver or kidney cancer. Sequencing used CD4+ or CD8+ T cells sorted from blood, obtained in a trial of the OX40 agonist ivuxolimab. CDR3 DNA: TGTGCCAGCAGCCTCCCCCCGGGACAGTCCACCTCCTACGAGCAGTACTTC. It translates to CASSLPPGQSTSYEQYF.